This T cell receptor (beta chain) is from a study of identical twins. Study conclusions and caveats: Cord blood's abundant beta clonotypes had fewer insertions, unlike memory repertoires. The degree of excess twin sharing was weaker in beta out-of-frame sequences.

The CDR3 loop spans 15 amino acids. With 3 bases removed from V and 7 bases from J, the gap between germline ends came to 16 bases. CDR1 and CDR2 (germline): LGHDT, YNNKEL (reference sequence). Addition of a universal primer site occurred through template switching, and cDNA carried unique molecular identifiers. MiXCR, run by TCRdb on the 5' RACE reads, gives a single entry per CDR3 protein. The sample holds approximately 670,000 distinct CDR3 sequences; roughly 6.2% are singletons and the top ten take 1.5% to 2%. Healthy Caucasians alone served as donors. This clonotype was picked up a small number of times. As yet, its antigen is unknown.

V is TRBV3-1 and J is TRBJ2-1; a possible D gene is TRBD2 (5 bases). Material for sequencing was naive T cells sorted from blood. The TCR sequence derives from a man between 18 and 35 years old in good health. The CDR3 protein is CASSQDPGRGNEQFF. The CDR3 DNA reads as TGTGCCAGCAGCCAGGACCCGGGCCGAGGGAATGAGCAGTTCTTC.